The next 13 T cell receptor beta chains were all read from a single sample in a study of low-dose radiotherapy and immunotherapy resistance in tumors. TRAV and TRBV primers primed cDNA for both TCRalpha and TCRbeta. TCRs were amplified for 15 to 25 PCR cycles with a constant-region primer and V-primer adapter. One entry per CDR3 protein, called by TCRdb with MiXCR from the reads. Altogether about 82,000 distinct CDR3 sequences are present, under 20% being singletons, with the ten largest covering more than 4.5%. Described time point: before trial treatment. Sequenced material: PBMCs, taken before treatment. The receptors shown here come from a male donor with prostate cancer.

This clonotype was detected ten times or more. This chain connects TRBV15 to TRBJ1-1; D remains ambiguous. This CDR3 spans 15 amino acids. Germline-derived CDR1 and CDR2 are LNHNV and YYDKDF (reference sequence). V was cut by 0 bases and J by 0 bases, with 8 bases left in between. The CDR3 sequence: CATSRDRGMNTEAFF. The CDR3, as DNA: TGTGCCACCAGCAGAGATCGGGGAATGAACACTGAAGCTTTCTTT. The full variable domain, rest sourced from reference TRBV15 and TRBJ1-1, is DAMVIQNPRYQVTQFGKPVTLSCSQTLNHNVMYWYQQKSSQAPKLLFHYYDKDFNNEADTPDNFQSRRPNTSFCFLDIRSPGLGDTAMYLCATSRDRGMNTEAFFGQGTRLTVV.

This clonotype was seen many times. This sequence joins TRBV19 and TRBJ2-1; no reliable D call. This CDR3 has 16 amino acids. Trimming took 0 bases from V and 0 from J, leaving 9 bases between them. In germline, CDR1 is LNHDA, CDR2 SQIVND (reference sequence). CDR3 protein: CASSIENYPSYNEQFF. The CDR3 bases are TGTGCCAGTAGTATAGAGAATTATCCCTCCTACAATGAGCAGTTCTTC.

In its sample, this clonotype was seen many times. V usage is TRBV2 and J usage is TRBJ1-6; D gene ambiguous. The CDR3 has 13 residues. V lost 3 bases and J 9 bases, leaving 9 bases between the germline ends. Germline V gene lookup returns CDR1 SNHLY and CDR2 FYNNEI. CDR3 DNA: TGTGCCAGCAGTGAGTTTGGGAGTTCACCCCTCCACTTT. Its protein product is CASSEFGSSPLHF.

There are a few counts of this clonotype. The rearrangement uses TRBV7-2 and TRBJ2-2; 8 bases align to TRBD1. The CDR3 totals 16 residues. Germline V gene data show CDR1 as SGHTA and CDR2 as FQGNSA. Trimming took 0 bases from V and 6 from J; bases not matched to a gene: 6. In DNA, the CDR3 is TGTGCCAGCAGCTTAGCGGCCAGGGGGCTTGCCGGGGAGCTGTTTTTT. Encoded protein: CASSLAARGLAGELFF.

V and J are TRBV18 and TRBJ2-6; D possibly corresponds to TRBD2 (5 bases). Looked up from germline, CDR1 is KGHSH and CDR2 is LQKENI. This CDR3 contains 16 residues. V dropped 0 bases and J dropped 0 bases, with 6 bases sitting between them. In nucleotides, the CDR3 is TGTGCCAGCTCACCACCGGGGAGCTCTGGGGCCAACGTCCTGACTTTC. Protein: CASSPPGSSGANVLTF.

This clonotype was observed many times. The chain recombines TRBV12-3 or TRBV12-4 with TRBJ1-4; D perhaps matches TRBD1 (5 bases). V was cut by 7 bases and J by 7 bases, with 10 bases left in between. CDR3 length: 12 residues. The CDR3 region is CASTQGGEKLFF. CDR3 in DNA: TGTGCCAGCACCCAGGGAGGTGAAAAACTGTTTTTT.

The sample holds many counts of this clonotype. The rearrangement uses TRBV5-1 and TRBJ2-5; 9 nucleotides agree with TRBD1. This CDR3 has 18 residues. Germline V gives CDR1 SGHRS, CDR2 YFSETQ. The V segment lost 4 bases and the J segment 5 bases; nucleotides outside the gene matches: 18. CDR3 loop: CASSARDRAGGYRETQYF. The CDR3 DNA reads as TGCGCCAGCAGCGCCCGGGACAGGGCTGGGGGTTATCGGGAGACCCAGTACTTC.

This clonotype was observed many times. This chain uses TRBV4-1 with TRBJ2-1, with D perhaps TRBD1 or TRBD2 (5 bases each). Deletions cut 2 bases from V and 12 bases from J, with 20 bases between. Germline V gives CDR1 MGHRA, CDR2 YSYEKL. The CDR3 loop spans 15 amino acids. CDR3 DNA sequence: TGCGCCAGCAGCCAAAGTCCCACCAACCAGGGACGGCAGTTCTTC. Protein product: CASSQSPTNQGRQFF.

This clonotype has a count of ten or more. The chain has TRBV18 and TRBJ2-2; D is unclear. The germline V and J ends were trimmed by 2 bases and 4 bases, with 11 bases remaining between them. CDR1 and CDR2 from the germline V gene are KGHSH and LQKENI. This CDR3 region has 15 residues. The CDR3 bases are TGTGCCAGCTCACCAGGGAACAGTGGCACCGGGGAGCTGTTTTTT. Amino acid sequence: CASSPGNSGTGELFF.

As to this clonotype: This sequence is one base from a far larger clone and is likely a read error. This chain links TRBV6-2 or TRBV6-3 with TRBJ2-7; 8 positions match TRBD1. Germline V gives CDR1 MNHEY, CDR2 SVGEGT. This CDR3 contains 13 residues. J gave up 2 bases and V 8 bases, and 5 bases lay outside the gene matches. As DNA, the CDR3 is TGTGCCAGCCGTGACAGGGGACCCTACGAGCAGTACTTC. It encodes CASRDRGPYEQYF.

This clonotype was detected ten times or more. CDR3 DNA sequence: TGTGCCAGCAGCTTGCGAGGGGGTAGTGAAAAACTGTTTTTT. Protein sequence: CASSLRGGSEKLFF. This chain connects TRBV7-2 to TRBJ1-4; tentatively, D is TRBD1 (6 bases). The CDR3 covers 14 residues. Germline values: CDR1 SGHTA, CDR2 FQGNSA. Trimming pared 3 bases from V and 7 bases from J, leaving 12 bases between.

This clonotype showed up many times. The chain links TRBV7-2 to TRBJ2-3; D call uncertain. This CDR3 has 16 amino acids. CDR1 SGHTA and CDR2 FQGNSA come from the germline V gene. V dropped 5 bases and J dropped 4 bases, with 19 bases sitting between them. For the CDR3, the DNA is TGTGCCAGCAGCCCCGGGTGGGGTACGTGGGCAGATACGCAGTATTTT. Translating it yields CASSPGWGTWADTQYF.

As regards this clonotype: A single base is all that separates this from a far larger clone, so a read error is likely. V and J are TRBV9 and TRBJ2-5; D unclear. V was trimmed by 0 bases and J by 11 bases, leaving 17 bases between them. This CDR3 is built from 14 residues. Germline CDR1 and CDR2: SGDLS and YYNGEE. The CDR3 DNA sequence: TGTGCCAGCAGCGTAGTTGGGGATTACAATGAGCAGTACTTC. The encoded protein is CASSVVGDYNEQYF.